Listed below are T cell receptor beta chains from one sample, sequenced in a study of OX40 agonist ivuxolimab in advanced cancers. Clones were read by immunoSEQ multiplex PCR, and TCRdb kept only the in-frame ones, dropping some. The repertoire holds some 95,000 clones, more than 85% seen once, with about 0.8% in the top ten. The sequences come from CD4+ or CD8+ T cells sorted from blood, collected in a trial of the OX40 agonist ivuxolimab. The receptors here all came from an adult with an advanced solid tumor such as melanoma, head and neck, liver or kidney cancer. The CDR3 runs from the conserved cysteine through the conserved F or W. A D gene is named only where the DNA matches it firmly. Size tells how often a clone was seen (once, few, many) or the class of an expanded clone, and some rows leave it out.

J,size,D,V,CDR3,DNA
TRBJ2-1,.,TRBD2,TRBV7-2,CASSRSLLAAYNEQFF,TGTGCCAGCAGCCGAAGTCTACTAGCGGCCTACAATGAGCAGTTCTTC
TRBJ2-2,.,TRBD1,TRBV5-1,CASSLLESGGRTGELFF,TGCGCCAGCAGCTTGCTCGAGTCAGGGGGCAGGACCGGGGAGCTGTTTTTT
TRBJ2-3,.,.,TRBV7-9,CASSSRVAGGRTDTQYF,TGTGCCAGCAGCTCCCGAGTGGCAGGGGGGCGCACAGATACGCAGTATTTT
TRBJ2-2,.,TRBD2,TRBV6-6,CASSFLRGADTGELFF,TGTGCCAGCAGTTTCTTGCGGGGGGCCGACACCGGGGAGCTGTTTTTT
TRBJ1-1,.,.,TRBV28,CASSLEGNTEAFF,TGTGCCAGCAGTTTGGAGGGGAACACTGAAGCTTTCTTT
TRBJ2-5,.,.,TRBV19,CASSIKGELRETQYF,TGTGCCAGTAGTATTAAGGGCGAGCTAAGAGAGACCCAGTACTTC
TRBJ2-7,.,.,TRBV13,CASSWINGRVYEQYF,TGTGCCAGCAGCTGGATCAACGGTCGTGTCTACGAGCAGTACTTC
TRBJ2-1,.,TRBD1,TRBV29-1,CSVGMTGLNEQFF,TGCAGCGTTGGAATGACAGGGTTGAATGAGCAGTTCTTC
TRBJ2-1,.,TRBD2,TRBV2,CASTGLAGNEQFF,TGTGCCAGCACAGGACTAGCGGGAAATGAGCAGTTCTTC
TRBJ1-5,.,.,TRBV27,CASSTRGQTGQPQHF,TGTGCCAGCTCAACGAGGGGACAAACCGGTCAGCCCCAGCATTTT
TRBJ2-7,.,.,TRBV28,CASTRSGLAEQYF,TGTGCCAGCACCCGTAGTGGGCTAGCCGAGCAGTACTTC
TRBJ1-1,.,TRBD1,TRBV10-3,CAISGQGNTEAFF,TGTGCCATCAGTGGACAGGGAAACACTGAAGCTTTCTTT
TRBJ1-1,.,TRBD1,TRBV7-8,CASSLRDRGKNTEAFF,TGTGCCAGCAGCCTCCGGGACAGGGGGAAGAACACTGAAGCTTTCTTT
TRBJ2-3,.,TRBD2,TRBV27,CASRRGGTSGTDTQYF,TGTGCCAGCAGGCGGGGGGGGACTAGCGGGACAGATACGCAGTATTTT
TRBJ1-6,.,.,TRBV7-3,CASSLMGGNSPLHF,TGTGCCAGCAGCTTAATGGGAGGTAATTCACCCCTCCACTTT
TRBJ1-4,.,TRBD1,TRBV19,CASATTGTAEKLFF,TGTGCCAGCGCCACGACAGGGACCGCTGAAAAACTGTTTTTT
TRBJ1-5,.,.,TRBV6-1,CASSATRLPSLRNQPQHF,TGTGCCAGCAGTGCCACTCGACTCCCATCCCTACGCAATCAGCCCCAGCATTTT
TRBJ1-4,.,.,TRBV6-6,CASRITGSGEKLFF,TGTGCCAGCAGGATTACAGGGTCGGGTGAAAAACTGTTTTTT
TRBJ1-1,.,.,TRBV6-1,CASSRNTEAFF,TGTGCCAGCAGTCGGAACACTGAAGCTTTCTTT
TRBJ2-2,.,.,TRBV21-1,CASGDSGTGTGELFF,TGTGCCAGCGGGGACTCCGGGACAGGGACCGGGGAGCTGTTTTTT
TRBJ1-2,.,TRBD1,TRBV5-1,CASSSGTGANYGYTF,TGCGCCAGCAGTTCCGGGACAGGGGCTAACTATGGCTACACCTTC
TRBJ1-1,.,.,TRBV4-3,CASSQGTSNTEAFF,TGCGCCAGCAGCCAGGGGACCTCGAACACTGAAGCTTTCTTT
TRBJ1-4,.,TRBD1,TRBV7-2,CASSVGQTNEKLFF,TGTGCCAGCAGCGTGGGACAGACTAATGAAAAACTGTTTTTT
TRBJ2-7,.,.,TRBV20-1,CSARTNEQYF,TGCAGTGCTAGAACAAACGAGCAGTACTTC
TRBJ1-4,.,.,TRBV6-5,CASSYGGTGEKLFF,TGTGCCAGCAGTTACGGTGGGACCGGTGAAAAACTGTTTTTT
TRBJ1-4,.,.,TRBV7-9,CASSLAATNEKLFF,TGTGCCAGCAGCTTGGCCGCAACTAATGAAAAACTGTTTTTT
TRBJ2-5,.,TRBD2,TRBV2,CASGGWASGNEQYF,TGTGCCTCGGGGGGCTGGGCTAGCGGGAATGAGCAGTACTTC
TRBJ2-3,.,.,TRBV19,CASSSFPATDTQYF,TGTGCCAGTTCCTCATTTCCAGCCACAGATACGCAGTATTTT
TRBJ2-7,.,.,TRBV2,CASSEGDSGGYEQYF,TGTGCCAGCAGTGAAGGGGATAGCGGAGGTTACGAGCAGTACTTC
TRBJ1-5,.,TRBD1,TRBV7-2,CASSSQGGSNQPQHF,TGTGCCAGCAGCTCCCAGGGGGGGAGCAATCAGCCCCAGCATTTT
TRBJ2-1,.,.,TRBV2,CASRTTSGREQFF,TGTGCCAGCAGGACGACCTCGGGACGTGAGCAGTTCTTC
TRBJ1-1,.,.,TRBV18,CALRGDGNTEAFF,TGTGCCTTGCGGGGGGATGGGAACACTGAAGCTTTCTTT
TRBJ1-2,many,.,TRBV6-5,CASSYTGQYGYTF,TGTGCCAGCAGTTACACAGGACAATATGGCTACACCTTC
TRBJ1-1,.,.,TRBV18,CASSPPGNTEAFF,TGTGCCAGCTCACCACCAGGGAACACTGAAGCTTTCTTT
TRBJ1-5,few,.,TRBV7-2,CASSFGQKGQPQHF,TGTGCCAGCAGCTTCGGACAGAAGGGGCAGCCCCAGCATTTT
TRBJ2-1,.,TRBD2,TRBV5-8,CASSLGALAGTNEQFF,TGTGCCAGCAGCTTGGGGGCTTTAGCGGGAACCAATGAGCAGTTCTTC
TRBJ2-7,.,TRBD2,TRBV5-1,CASSGTSGSTEQYF,TGCGCCAGCAGCGGGACTAGCGGGAGTACCGAGCAGTACTTC
TRBJ1-1,.,.,TRBV6-4,CASSVDRGSTEAFF,TGTGCCAGCAGTGTCGACAGAGGAAGCACTGAAGCTTTCTTT
TRBJ2-2,.,.,TRBV23-1,CASSQSSVLVGTGELFF,TGCGCCAGCAGTCAATCGTCCGTGCTCGTAGGCACCGGGGAGCTGTTTTTT
TRBJ1-2,.,TRBD1,TRBV25-1,CASSGEGQGTYGYTF,TGTGCCAGCAGTGGGGAGGGACAGGGAACCTATGGCTACACCTTC